The 9 T cell receptor beta chains reported below all come from one sample, sequenced in a study of blood T cell repertoires in COVID-19. Sequenced by immunoSEQ multiplex PCR; TCRdb stores in-frame clones only, minus some. This table holds roughly 200,000 clones, about nine tenths found once. The specimen sequenced was peripheral blood. Receptor source: a man younger than 35 with active or convalescent COVID-19.

The chain combines TRBV6-4 with TRBJ2-2; TRBD2 agrees at 8 bases. This CDR3 region has 14 residues. After removal of 8 bases from V and 2 bases from J, the junction contained 4 bases not matched to a gene. Germline V gives CDR1 MRHNA, CDR2 SNTAGT. The CDR3: CASRGGPNTGELFF. CDR3 in DNA: TGTGCCAGCCGCGGGGGGCCTAACACCGGGGAGCTGTTTTTT.

The chain recombines TRBV7-2 with TRBJ2-5; the D gene is possibly TRBD2 (6 bases). The CDR3 extends over 14 amino acids. V was trimmed by 1 base and J by 3 bases, leaving 9 bases between them. In germline, CDR1 is SGHTA, CDR2 FQGNSA. The chain's CDR3 is CASSLGRAEETQYF. CDR3 nucleotides: TGTGCCAGCAGCTTAGGGAGGGCCGAAGAGACCCAGTACTTC.

This chain connects TRBV12-3 or TRBV12-4 to TRBJ2-5; the D gene is possibly TRBD1 (5 bases). Trimming stripped 4 bases from V and 3 bases from J, with 9 bases between. The CDR3 is 13 amino acids. The CDR3 loop reads CASSWGHKETQYF. CDR3 DNA: TGTGCCAGCAGTTGGGGCCACAAAGAGACCCAGTACTTC.

The J gene is TRBJ2-4, the V gene TRBV2, with D unclear. V was shortened by 3 bases and J by 8 bases, with 11 bases between the two germline ends. The CDR3 totals 13 residues. Germline CDR1 reads SNHLY; CDR2 reads FYNNEI. This CDR3 is CASSDPPGHIQYF. Written as DNA, the CDR3 is TGTGCCAGCAGTGACCCCCCGGGTCACATTCAGTACTTC.

The chain combines TRBV5-4 with TRBJ2-7; TRBD1 matches 7 bases. Germline trimming cut 4 bases from V and 3 bases from J; bases unmatched to any gene: 10. Germline CDR1 reads SGHNT; CDR2 reads YYREEE (reference sequence). The CDR3 is 15 residues long. The DNA of the CDR3 is TGTGCCAGCAGCGAAATGACAGGGATGCTCTACGAGCAGTACTTC. This codes for CASSEMTGMLYEQYF.

This clone was seen just once. The chain carries TRBV7-9 and TRBJ1-1; D unclear. This CDR3 comprises 15 residues. From germline, CDR1 is SEHNR and CDR2 FQNEAQ (reference sequence). V lost 5 bases, J lost 1 base, and 14 bases lay in between. The CDR3 sequence: CASSPGQTENTEAFF. In DNA form, the CDR3 reads TGTGCCAGCAGCCCCGGCCAGACTGAGAACACTGAAGCTTTCTTT.

The gene calls are TRBV3-1 (or the pseudogene TRBV3-2) and TRBJ2-5; 8 bases agree with TRBD1. V lost 2 bases, J lost 1 base, and 3 bases stayed unmatched. Germline-derived CDR1 and CDR2 are LGHDT and YNNKEL (reference sequence). The CDR3 spans 15 residues. CDR3 bases: TGTGCCAGCAGCCAACGAGGGACAGGCCAAGAGACCCAGTACTTC. This gives the protein CASSQRGTGQETQYF.

In DNA form, the CDR3 reads TGTGCCAGTAGTGCTCAACAGGGGGGCACAGATACGCAGTATTTT. Encoded protein: CASSAQQGGTDTQYF. The rearrangement uses TRBV19 and TRBJ2-3, with 8 bases identical to TRBD1. Germline trimming cut 5 bases from V and 1 base from J; bases unmatched to any gene: 5. The CDR3 covers 15 residues. Germline V gene data show CDR1 as LNHDA and CDR2 as SQIVND (reference sequence).

V and J are TRBV6-1 and TRBJ1-2, with 10 bases identical to TRBD1. With V trimmed by 1 base and J by 7 bases, 3 bases remained unmatched. This CDR3 region has 14 residues. Germline-derived CDR1 and CDR2 are MNHNS and SASEGT. The CDR3 loop reads CASSEETGGLGYTF. In nucleotides, the CDR3 is TGTGCCAGCAGTGAAGAGACAGGGGGCCTTGGCTACACCTTC.